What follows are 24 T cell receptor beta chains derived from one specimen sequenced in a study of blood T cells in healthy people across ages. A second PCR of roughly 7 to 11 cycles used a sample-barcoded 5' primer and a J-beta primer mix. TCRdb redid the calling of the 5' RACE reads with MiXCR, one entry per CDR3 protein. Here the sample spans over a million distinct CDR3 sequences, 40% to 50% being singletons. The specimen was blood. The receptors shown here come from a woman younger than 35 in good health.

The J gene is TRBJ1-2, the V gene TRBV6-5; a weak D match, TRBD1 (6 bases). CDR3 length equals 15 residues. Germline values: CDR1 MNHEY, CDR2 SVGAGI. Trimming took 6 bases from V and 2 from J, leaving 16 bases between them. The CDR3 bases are TGTGCCAGCAGCACAGACCCCCAGGGGAACTATGGCTACACCTTC. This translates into CASSTDPQGNYGYTF.

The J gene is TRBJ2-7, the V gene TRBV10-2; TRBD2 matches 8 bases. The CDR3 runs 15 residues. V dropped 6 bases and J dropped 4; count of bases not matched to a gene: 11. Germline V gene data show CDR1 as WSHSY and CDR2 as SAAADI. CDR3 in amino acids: CASRPSGSFRYEQYF. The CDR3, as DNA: TGCGCCAGCAGGCCCAGCGGGAGCTTTAGGTACGAGCAGTACTTC.

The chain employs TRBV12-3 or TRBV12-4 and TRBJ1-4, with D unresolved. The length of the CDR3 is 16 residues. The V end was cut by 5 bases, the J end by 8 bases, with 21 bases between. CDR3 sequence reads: CASSKTPGLRGEKLFF. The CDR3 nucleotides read TGTGCCAGCAGTAAAACACCAGGCTTACGAGGGGAAAAACTGTTTTTT.

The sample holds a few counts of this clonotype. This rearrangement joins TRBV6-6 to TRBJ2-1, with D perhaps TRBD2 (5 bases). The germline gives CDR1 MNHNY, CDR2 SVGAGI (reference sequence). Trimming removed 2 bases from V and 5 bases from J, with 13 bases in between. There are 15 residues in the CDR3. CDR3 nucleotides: TGTGCCAGCAGTTACGTGCGGGCTCAGGACAATGAGCAGTTCTTC. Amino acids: CASSYVRAQDNEQFF.

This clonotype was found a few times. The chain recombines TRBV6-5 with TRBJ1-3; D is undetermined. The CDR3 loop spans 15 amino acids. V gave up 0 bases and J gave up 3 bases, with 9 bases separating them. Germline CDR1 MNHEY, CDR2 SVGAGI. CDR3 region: CASSYSKTHGNTIYF. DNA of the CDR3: TGTGCCAGCAGTTACTCGAAAACCCATGGAAACACCATATATTTT.

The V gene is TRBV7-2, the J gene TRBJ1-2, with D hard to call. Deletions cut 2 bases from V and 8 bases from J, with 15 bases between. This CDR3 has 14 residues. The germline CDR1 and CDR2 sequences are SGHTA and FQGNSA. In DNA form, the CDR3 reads TGTGCCAGCAGCTTAATGACTTCCACCGGGGGCTACACCTTC. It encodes CASSLMTSTGGYTF.

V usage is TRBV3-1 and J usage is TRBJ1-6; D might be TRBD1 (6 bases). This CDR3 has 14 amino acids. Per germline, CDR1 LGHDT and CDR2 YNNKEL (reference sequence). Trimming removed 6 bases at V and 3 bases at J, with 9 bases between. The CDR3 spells CASRKDSYNSPLHF. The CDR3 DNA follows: TGTGCCAGCAGAAAGGACAGCTATAATTCACCCCTCCACTTT.

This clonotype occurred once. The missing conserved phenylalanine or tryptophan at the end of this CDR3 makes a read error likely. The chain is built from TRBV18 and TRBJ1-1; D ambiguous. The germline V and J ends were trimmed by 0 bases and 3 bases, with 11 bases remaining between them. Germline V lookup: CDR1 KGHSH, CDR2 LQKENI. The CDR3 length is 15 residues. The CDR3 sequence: CASSPPAAGHTEAFV. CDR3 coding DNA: TGTGCCAGCTCACCACCGGCAGCTGGCCACACTGAAGCTTTCGTT.

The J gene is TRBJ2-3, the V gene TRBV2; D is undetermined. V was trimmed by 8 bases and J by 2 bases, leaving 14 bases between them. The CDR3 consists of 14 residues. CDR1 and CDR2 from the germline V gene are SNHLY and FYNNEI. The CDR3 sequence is CASGSRSYTDTQYF. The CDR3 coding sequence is TGTGCCAGCGGGTCCAGGAGTTACACAGATACGCAGTATTTT.

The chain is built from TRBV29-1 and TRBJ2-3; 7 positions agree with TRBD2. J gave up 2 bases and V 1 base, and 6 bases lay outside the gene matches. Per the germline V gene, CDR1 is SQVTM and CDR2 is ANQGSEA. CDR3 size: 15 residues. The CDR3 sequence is CSVEARGSATDTQYF. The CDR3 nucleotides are TGCAGCGTTGAAGCGCGGGGGAGCGCCACAGATACGCAGTATTTT.

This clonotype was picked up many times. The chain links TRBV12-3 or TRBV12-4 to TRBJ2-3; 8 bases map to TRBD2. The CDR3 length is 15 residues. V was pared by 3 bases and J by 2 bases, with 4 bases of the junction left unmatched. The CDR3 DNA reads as TGTGCCAGCAGTTTCCAGCGGGGGCTCACAGATACGCAGTATTTT. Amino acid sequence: CASSFQRGLTDTQYF.

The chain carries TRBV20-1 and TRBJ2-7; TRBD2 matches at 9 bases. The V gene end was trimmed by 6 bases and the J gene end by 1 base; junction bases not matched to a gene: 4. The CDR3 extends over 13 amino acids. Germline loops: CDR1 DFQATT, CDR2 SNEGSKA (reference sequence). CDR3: CSAEREVSYEQYF. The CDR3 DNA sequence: TGCAGTGCCGAGCGGGAGGTGTCCTACGAGCAGTACTTC.

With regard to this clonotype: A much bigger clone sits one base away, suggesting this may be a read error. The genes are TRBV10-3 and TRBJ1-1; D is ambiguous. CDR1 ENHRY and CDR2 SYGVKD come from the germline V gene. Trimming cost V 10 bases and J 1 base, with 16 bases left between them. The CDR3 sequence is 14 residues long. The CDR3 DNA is TGTGCCACCAGGTCGCAGAGCAGGAACACTGAAGCTTTCTTT. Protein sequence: CATRSQSRNTEAFF.

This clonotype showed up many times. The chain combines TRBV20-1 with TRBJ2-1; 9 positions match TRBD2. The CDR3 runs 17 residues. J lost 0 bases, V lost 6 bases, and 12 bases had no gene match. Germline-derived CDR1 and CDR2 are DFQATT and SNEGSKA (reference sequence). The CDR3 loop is CSAPLWSGGSSYNEQFF. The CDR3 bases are TGCAGTGCCCCCCTCTGGAGCGGGGGGAGCTCCTACAATGAGCAGTTCTTC.

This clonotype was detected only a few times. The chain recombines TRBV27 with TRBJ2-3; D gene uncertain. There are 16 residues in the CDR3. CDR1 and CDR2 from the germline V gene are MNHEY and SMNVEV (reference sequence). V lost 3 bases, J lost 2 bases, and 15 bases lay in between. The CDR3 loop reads CASSFLTWPNTDTQYF. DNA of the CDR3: TGTGCCAGCAGTTTTTTAACCTGGCCCAACACAGATACGCAGTATTTT.

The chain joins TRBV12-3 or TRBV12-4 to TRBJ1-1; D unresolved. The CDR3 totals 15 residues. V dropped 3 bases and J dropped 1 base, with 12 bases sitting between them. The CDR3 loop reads CASSFGLTSNTEAFF. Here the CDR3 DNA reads TGTGCCAGCAGTTTCGGACTGACCTCGAACACTGAAGCTTTCTTT.

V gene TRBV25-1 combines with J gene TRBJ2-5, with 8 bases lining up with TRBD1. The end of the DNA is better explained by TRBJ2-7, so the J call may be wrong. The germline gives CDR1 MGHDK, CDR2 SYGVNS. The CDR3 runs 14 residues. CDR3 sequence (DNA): TGTGCCAGCAGTGCACCCGGACAGGGAGGCGAGCAGTACTTC. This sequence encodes CASSAPGQGGEQYF.

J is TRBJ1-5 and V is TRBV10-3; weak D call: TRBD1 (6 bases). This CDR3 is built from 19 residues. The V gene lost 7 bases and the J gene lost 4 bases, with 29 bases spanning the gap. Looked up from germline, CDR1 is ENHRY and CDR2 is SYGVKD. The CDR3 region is CAIKSSPKTGFSENQPQHF. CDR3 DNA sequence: TGTGCCATCAAATCGTCACCCAAGACAGGTTTTTCGGAGAATCAGCCCCAGCATTTT.

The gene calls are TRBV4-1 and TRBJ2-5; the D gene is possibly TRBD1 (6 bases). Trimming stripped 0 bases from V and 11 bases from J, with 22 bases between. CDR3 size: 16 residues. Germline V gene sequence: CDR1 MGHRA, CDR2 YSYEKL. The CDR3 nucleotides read TGCGCCAGCAGCCAAGATATCGAGACAGGCCCACGAAGGCAGTACTTC. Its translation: CASSQDIETGPRRQYF.

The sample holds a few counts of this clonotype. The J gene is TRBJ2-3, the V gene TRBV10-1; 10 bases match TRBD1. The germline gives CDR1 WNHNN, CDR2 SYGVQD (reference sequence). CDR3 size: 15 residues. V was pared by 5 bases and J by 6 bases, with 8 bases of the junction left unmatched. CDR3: CASSPRTGGQDTQYF. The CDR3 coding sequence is TGCGCCAGCAGTCCCCGGACAGGGGGACAGGATACGCAGTATTTT.

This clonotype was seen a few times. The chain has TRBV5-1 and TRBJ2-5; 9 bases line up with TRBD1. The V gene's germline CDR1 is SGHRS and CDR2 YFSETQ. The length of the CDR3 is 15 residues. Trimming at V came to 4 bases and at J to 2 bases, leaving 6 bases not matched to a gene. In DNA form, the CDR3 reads TGCGCCAGCAGCGCGGACAGGGGATATCAAGAGACCCAGTACTTC. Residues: CASSADRGYQETQYF.

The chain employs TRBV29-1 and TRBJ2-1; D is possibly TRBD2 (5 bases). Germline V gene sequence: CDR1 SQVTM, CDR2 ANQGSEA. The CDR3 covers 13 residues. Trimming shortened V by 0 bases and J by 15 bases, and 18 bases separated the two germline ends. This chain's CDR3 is CSVEEISGSVRFF. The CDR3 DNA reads TGCAGCGTTGAAGAGATAAGCGGATCCGTTCGGTTCTTC.

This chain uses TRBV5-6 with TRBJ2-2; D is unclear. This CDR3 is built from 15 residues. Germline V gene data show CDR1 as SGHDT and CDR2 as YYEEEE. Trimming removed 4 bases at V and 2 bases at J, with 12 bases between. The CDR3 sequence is CASSHRRANTGELFF. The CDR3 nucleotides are TGTGCCAGCAGCCATCGCCGGGCAAACACCGGGGAGCTGTTTTTT.

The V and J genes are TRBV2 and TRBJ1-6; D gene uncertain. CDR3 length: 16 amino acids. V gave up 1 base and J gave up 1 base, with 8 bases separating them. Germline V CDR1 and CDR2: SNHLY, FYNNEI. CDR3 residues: CASSEGPGSYNSPLHF. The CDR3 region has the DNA TGTGCCAGCAGTGAAGGTCCGGGATCCTATAATTCACCCCTCCACTTT. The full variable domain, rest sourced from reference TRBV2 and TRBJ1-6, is EPEVTQTPSHQVTQMGQEVILRCVPISNHLYFYWYRQILGQKVEFLVSFYNNEISEKSEIFDDQFSVERPDGSNFTLKIRSTKLEDSAMYFCASSEGPGSYNSPLHFGNGTRLTVT.